The 27 T cell receptor beta chains below were found in one sample sequenced in a study of CD8+CD57+ T cells in acquired aplastic anemia. Patients chosen for sequencing had shown CD8+CD57+ cell expansion by flow cytometry. Genomic DNA acted as the template from which TCR beta VDJ combination and CDR3 sequence profiling were carried out. TCRdb passed the reads through MiXCR, listing each CDR3 protein once. The profile shows roughly 280,000 distinct CDR3 sequences, roughly 53% of them singletons. Sequencing used sorted CD4+, CD8+, or CD8+CD57+ T cells (not recorded which) from PBMCs. These receptors were obtained from a human donor with aplastic anemia.

Notes on this clonotype: A single base separates this from a much larger clone, so it may be a read error. The rearrangement links TRBV6-1 to TRBJ2-1; 11 bases agree with TRBD2. Germline trimming cut 6 bases from V and 8 bases from J; bases unmatched to any gene: 12. Looked up from germline, CDR1 is MNHNS and CDR2 is SASEGT. The CDR3 runs to 16 residues. The CDR3 sequence is CASSARLAGGHDEQFF. The DNA for the CDR3 is TGTGCCAGCAGCGCGCGGCTAGCGGGAGGTCACGATGAGCAGTTCTTC.

This clonotype was counted at least ten times. The rearrangement links TRBV11-2 to TRBJ2-2, with a tentative D call TRBD2 (6 bases). This CDR3 spans 15 amino acids. With 5 bases removed from V and 5 bases from J, the gap between germline ends came to 15 bases. Germline CDR1 SGHAT, CDR2 FQNNGV. The CDR3 bases are TGTGCCAGCAGCAGGGTTGGGGGGTGGACCGGGGAGCTGTTTTTT. Protein product: CASSRVGGWTGELFF.

Ten or more counts support this clonotype. This chain connects TRBV19 to TRBJ2-7, with 8 positions matching TRBD2. The germline V gene has CDR1 LNHDA and CDR2 SQIVND (reference sequence). Trimming removed 7 bases from V and 3 bases from J; junction bases left unmatched: 5. The CDR3 totals 13 residues. For the CDR3, the DNA is TGTGCCAGTACCCAACGGGAGGGCTACGAGCAGTACTTC. It specifies CASTQREGYEQYF.

This clonotype was counted a single time. The chain carries TRBV2 and TRBJ1-2; D is perhaps TRBD1 (5 bases). CDR3 length: 12 residues. In germline, CDR1 is SNHLY, CDR2 FYNNEI. V lost 7 bases and J lost 8, with 14 bases in between. The CDR3 spells CASMGQGGGYTF. The CDR3 region has the DNA TGTGCCAGCATGGGGCAGGGAGGGGGCTACACCTTC.

Many counts were recorded for this clonotype. The CDR3: CASRGEQPQHF. The CDR3 DNA sequence: TGTGCCAGCAGGGGGGAGCAGCCCCAGCATTTT. The chain employs TRBV6-1 and TRBJ1-5; a possible D gene is TRBD1 (5 bases). V lost 6 bases, J lost 7 bases, and 7 bases lay in between. The CDR3 loop spans 11 amino acids. Germline loops: CDR1 MNHNS, CDR2 SASEGT.

This clonotype was recorded only once. The CDR3 loop reads CASRGPSGTAYLNEQFF. CDR3 in DNA: TGTGCCAGCAGGGGACCGTCCGGGACAGCGTACCTCAATGAGCAGTTCTTC. This chain connects TRBV2 to TRBJ2-1; TRBD1 aligns across 7 bases. The CDR3 spans 17 residues. CDR1 is SNHLY, CDR2 FYNNEI, per germline. The trim removed 6 bases at V and 6 bases at J, leaving 17 bases unmatched.

This clonotype was found many times. The gene calls are TRBV14 and TRBJ2-6, with D possibly called TRBD1 or TRBD2 (6 bases each). Germline-derived CDR1 and CDR2 are SGHDN and FVKESK. This CDR3 has 16 amino acids. Trimming took 1 base from V and 6 from J, leaving 13 bases between them. The CDR3 sequence: CASSQVGGLLANVLTF. CDR3 DNA sequence: TGTGCCAGCAGCCAAGTGGGGGGCCTTTTGGCCAACGTCCTGACTTTC.

In the case of this clonotype: A much larger clone differs from this one at a single base, so this may be a read error. The chain carries TRBV30 and TRBJ1-1; D gene ambiguous. The CDR3 length is 12 residues. Germline V gene data show CDR1 as GTSNPN and CDR2 as SVGIG (reference sequence). V was pared by 5 bases and J by 3 bases, with 10 bases between. The CDR3 spells CAWGRDDTEAFF. The CDR3 DNA follows: TGTGCCTGGGGTAGGGATGACACTGAAGCTTTCTTT. The complete variable domain, with remaining parts taken from reference TRBV30 and TRBJ1-1, reads SQTIHQWPATLVQPVGSPLSLECTVEGTSNPNLYWYRQAAGRGLQLLFYSVGIGQISSEVPQNLSASRPQDRQFILSSKKLLLSDSGFYLCAWGRDDTEAFFGQGTRLTVV.

This clonotype was recorded many times. J is TRBJ1-4 and V is TRBV2; 9 positions agree with TRBD1. The germline CDR1 and CDR2 sequences are SNHLY and FYNNEI. The CDR3 contains 14 residues. V lost 4 bases, J lost 7 bases, and 4 bases stayed unmatched. This CDR3 reads CASSAGTGSEKLFF. The CDR3 coding sequence is TGTGCCAGCAGTGCCGGGACAGGGTCTGAAAAACTGTTTTTT.

Comments on this clonotype: The CDR3 carries no conserved terminal phenylalanine or tryptophan, so it likely arises from a read error. The chain employs TRBV7-2 and TRBJ2-5; D not resolved. V gave up 1 base and J gave up 5 bases, with 20 bases separating them. The CDR3 contains 17 residues. Germline V lookup: CDR1 SGHTA, CDR2 FQGNSA. CDR3 in DNA: TGTGCCAGCAGCTTAGGTGGCAGCTCTGGAAGAAGGGAGACCCAGTACCTC. It codes for CASSLGGSSGRRETQYL.

This clonotype was counted between two and nine times. V gene TRBV15 combines with J gene TRBJ2-5; D gene uncertain. The germline V and J ends were trimmed by 8 bases and 5 bases, with 12 bases remaining between them. Germline CDR1 LNHNV, CDR2 YYDKDF (reference sequence). This CDR3 region has 12 residues. The CDR3 loop is CATDALSETQYF. The CDR3 DNA sequence: TGTGCCACCGATGCTTTGAGCGAGACCCAGTACTTC.

The chain employs TRBV3-1 and TRBJ2-7; 7 nucleotides agree with TRBD1. V lost 0 bases to trimming and J lost 7 bases; unmatched junction nucleotides: 12. The CDR3 contains 16 residues. In germline, CDR1 is LGHDT, CDR2 YNNKEL (reference sequence). As DNA, the CDR3 is TGTGCCAGCAGCCAAGACGGTGGGACAGCCCTTAGTGAGCAGTACTTC. This codes for CASSQDGGTALSEQYF.

This clonotype is a singleton in its sample. Just one base apart from a much larger clone, this may be a read error. The V call is TRBV3-1, the J call TRBJ2-3; 9 nucleotides match TRBD2. The V segment lost 3 bases and the J segment 0 bases; nucleotides outside the gene matches: 7. This CDR3 is built from 17 residues. The germline gives CDR1 LGHDT, CDR2 YNNKEL (reference sequence). The CDR3 loop is CASSQLGTSRSTDTQYF. DNA of the CDR3: TGTGCCAGCAGCCAGCTCGGGACTAGCAGGAGCACAGATACGCAGTATTTT.

The table lists this clonotype with many counts. The rearrangement links TRBV3-1 to TRBJ1-1; D perhaps matches TRBD1 (6 bases). The germline V and J ends were trimmed by 4 bases and 4 bases, with 13 bases remaining between them. In germline, CDR1 is LGHDT, CDR2 YNNKEL (reference sequence). The CDR3 contains 14 residues. The CDR3 spells CASSRREGGTEAFF. The CDR3 region has the DNA TGTGCCAGCAGCCGGCGGGAGGGGGGCACTGAAGCTTTCTTT. Variable domain in full (rest from reference TRBV3-1 and TRBJ1-1): DTAVSQTPKYLVTQMGNDKSIKCEQNLGHDTMYWYKQDSKKFLKIMFSYNNKELIINETVPNRFSPKSPDKAHLNLHINSLELGDSAVYFCASSRREGGTEAFFGQGTRLTVV.

This clonotype showed up many times. V usage is TRBV5-1 and J usage is TRBJ1-6; D call uncertain. Between the trimmed V and J ends, which lost 4 bases and 3 bases, there was a span of 8 bases. Germline CDR1 reads SGHRS; CDR2 reads YFSETQ. This CDR3 has 14 residues. The CDR3 loop reads CASSLDNYNSPLHF. CDR3 bases: TGCGCCAGCAGCCTCGATAACTATAATTCACCCCTCCACTTT.

The chain employs TRBV20-1 and TRBJ2-2, with 14 bases that match TRBD2. Germline V gene lookup returns CDR1 DFQATT and CDR2 SNEGSKA (reference sequence). The CDR3 is 17 amino acids. Unmatched junction bases numbered 12, after V lost 6 bases and J lost 6 bases. CDR3 loop: CSALATRLAGGAGELFF. The CDR3, as DNA: TGCAGTGCCCTAGCCACCAGACTAGCGGGAGGGGCCGGGGAGCTGTTTTTT.

The chain carries TRBV24-1 and TRBJ1-1; 7 bases line up with TRBD1. Germline V gene sequence: CDR1 KGHDR, CDR2 SFDVKD. The CDR3 contains 15 residues. V shed 10 bases and J 12 bases; nucleotides not matched to a gene: 22. In DNA form, the CDR3 reads TGTGCCACTGCAGGGGGAGGAGGGGCCAACGTCCTGACTTTCTTT. Amino acid sequence: CATAGGGGANVLTFF.

This clonotype appeared a single time. The CDR3 region has the DNA TGTGCCAGTAGTGTCGGGAGGGTGGTATCCGAGCAGTACTTC. Protein sequence: CASSVGRVVSEQYF. The chain recombines TRBV19 with TRBJ2-7, with 8 bases identical to TRBD2. The germline gives CDR1 LNHDA, CDR2 SQIVND (reference sequence). Trimming at V came to 5 bases and at J to 6 bases, leaving 9 bases not matched to a gene. The CDR3 runs 14 residues.

Only a few counts were recorded for this clonotype. This sequence joins TRBV20-1 and TRBJ1-1, with no clear D. This CDR3 spans 12 amino acids. V was pared by 6 bases and J by 1 base, with 9 bases between. The germline CDR1 and CDR2 sequences are DFQATT and SNEGSKA (reference sequence). CDR3 in amino acids: CSAPERNTEAFF. CDR3 DNA: TGCAGTGCCCCTGAACGGAACACTGAAGCTTTCTTT.

This clonotype has only one observation. The CDR3 protein is CASSLSPSSTDTQYF. The CDR3 DNA reads TGTGCCAGCAGCTTAAGCCCGTCTAGCACAGATACGCAGTATTTT. This chain joins TRBV7-7 and TRBJ2-3; D is unclear. Per the germline V gene, CDR1 is SSHAT and CDR2 is FNYEAQ (reference sequence). Trimming took 2 bases from V and 0 from J, leaving 9 bases between them. The length of the CDR3 is 15 residues.

This clonotype showed up many times. V is TRBV15 and J is TRBJ2-3; TRBD2 aligns across 12 bases. Trimming cost V 1 base and J 4 bases; bases outside gene matches: 6. Germline CDR1 LNHNV, CDR2 YYDKDF (reference sequence). The CDR3 has 17 residues. The CDR3 nucleotides read TGTGCCACCAGCAGAGCGGGGACTAGCGGGTTGTCAGATACGCAGTATTTT. This gives the protein CATSRAGTSGLSDTQYF.

Of note for this clonotype: The CDR3 does not end in the conserved phenylalanine or tryptophan, so this is likely a read error. No DNA is shown, since the ends of the CDR3 on it are uncertain; the CDR3 is the one TCRdb lists. The CDR3 spells CASSLVPS. The chain couples TRBV7-3 to TRBJ2-5. The CDR3 has 8 residues if both end residues are counted. Germline V gives CDR1 SGHTA, CDR2 FQGTGA.

This clonotype appeared many times. The chain joins TRBV4-1 to TRBJ1-3; D might be TRBD1 (5 bases). The germline V gene has CDR1 MGHRA and CDR2 YSYEKL. The CDR3 extends over 16 amino acids. The germline V and J ends were trimmed by 1 base and 1 base, with 11 bases remaining between them. Here the CDR3 reads CASSQVPAGSGNTIYF. The CDR3 DNA sequence: TGCGCCAGCAGCCAAGTCCCCGCAGGGTCTGGAAACACCATATATTTT.

This clonotype was observed a handful of times. This chain uses TRBV20-1 with TRBJ2-1; maybe TRBD2 (7 bases). Looked up from germline, CDR1 is DFQATT and CDR2 is SNEGSKA (reference sequence). The CDR3 covers 17 residues. V lost 0 bases to trimming and J lost 6 bases, with 21 bases between them. CDR3 in DNA: TGCAGTGCTAGAGATGGCCAGGGGAGGGCACCAGTCAATGAGCAGTTCTTC. Protein product: CSARDGQGRAPVNEQFF.

This chain uses TRBV2 with TRBJ1-1; no clear D gene. CDR3 length equals 13 residues. The germline CDR1 and CDR2 sequences are SNHLY and FYNNEI. Trimming took off 3 bases at V and 4 bases at J, with 9 bases between the two ends. The CDR3 bases are TGTGCCAGCAGTGAGTATTCCGGCACTGAAGCTTTCTTT. It translates to CASSEYSGTEAFF.

CDR3 region: CASSLMDRVDEQYF. The CDR3 DNA reads TGCGCCAGCAGCTTGATGGACAGGGTCGACGAGCAGTACTTC. The chain couples TRBV5-1 to TRBJ2-7; TRBD1 aligns across 8 bases. Losses at the gene ends were 1 base for V and 5 bases for J; bases not matched to a gene: 5. Germline V gene sequence: CDR1 SGHRS, CDR2 YFSETQ. The CDR3 sequence is 14 residues long.

A word on this clonotype: An end of the junction differs from the germline gene, which may be a read error. The chain recombines TRBV10-3 with TRBJ1-1; TRBD1 might be the D (5 bases). In germline, CDR1 is ENHRY, CDR2 SYGVKD. The CDR3 contains 14 residues. CDR3 DNA: TGTGCCAGCAGTTACGGACACCCAAACACTGAAGCTTTCTTT. Translation gives CASSYGHPNTEAFF.